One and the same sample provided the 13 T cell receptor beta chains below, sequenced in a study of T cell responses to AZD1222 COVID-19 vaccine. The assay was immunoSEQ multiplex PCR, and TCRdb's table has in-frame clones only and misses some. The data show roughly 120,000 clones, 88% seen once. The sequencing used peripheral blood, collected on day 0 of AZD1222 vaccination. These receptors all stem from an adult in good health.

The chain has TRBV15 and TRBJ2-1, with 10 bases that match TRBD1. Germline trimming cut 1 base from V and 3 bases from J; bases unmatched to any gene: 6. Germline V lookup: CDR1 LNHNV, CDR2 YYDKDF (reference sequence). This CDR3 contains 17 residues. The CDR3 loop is CATSRGRDRGLYNEQFF. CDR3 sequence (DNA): TGTGCCACCAGCAGAGGCCGGGACAGGGGCCTCTACAATGAGCAGTTCTTC.

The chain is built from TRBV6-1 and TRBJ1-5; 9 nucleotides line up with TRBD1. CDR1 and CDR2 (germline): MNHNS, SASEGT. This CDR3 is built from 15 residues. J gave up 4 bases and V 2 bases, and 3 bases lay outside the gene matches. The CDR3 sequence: CASSEPGQGNQPQHF. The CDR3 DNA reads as TGTGCCAGCAGTGAACCGGGACAGGGAAATCAGCCCCAGCATTTT.

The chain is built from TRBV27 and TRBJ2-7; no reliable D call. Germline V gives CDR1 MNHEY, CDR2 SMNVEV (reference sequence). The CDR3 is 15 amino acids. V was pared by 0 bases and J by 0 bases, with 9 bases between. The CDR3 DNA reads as TGTGCCAGCAGTTTATCGTTGTGGAGCTCCTACGAGCAGTACTTC. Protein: CASSLSLWSSYEQYF.

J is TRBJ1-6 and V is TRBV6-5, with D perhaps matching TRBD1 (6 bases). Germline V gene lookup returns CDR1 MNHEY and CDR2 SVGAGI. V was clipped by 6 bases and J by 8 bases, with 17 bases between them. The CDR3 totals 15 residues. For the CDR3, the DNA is TGTGCCAGCAGCAGGACCGACAGGACAGATTCACCCCTCCACTTT. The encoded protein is CASSRTDRTDSPLHF.

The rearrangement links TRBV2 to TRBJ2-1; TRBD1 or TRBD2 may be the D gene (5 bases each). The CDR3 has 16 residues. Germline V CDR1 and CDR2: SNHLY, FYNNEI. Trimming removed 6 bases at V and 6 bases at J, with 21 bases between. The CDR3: CASRKQRGTTRNEQFF. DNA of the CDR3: TGTGCCAGCAGAAAGCAGAGGGGAACTACACGCAATGAGCAGTTCTTC.

CDR3 amino acids: CASSQAGTGGALGYGYTF. CDR3 in DNA: TGCGCCAGCAGCCAAGCCGGGACAGGGGGCGCGTTAGGCTATGGCTACACCTTC. The chain recombines TRBV4-3 with TRBJ1-2; 12 bases are a match to TRBD1. Germline CDR1 LGHNA, CDR2 YSLEER. Trimming took 1 base from V and 4 from J; bases not matched to a gene: 10. The CDR3 sequence is 18 residues long.

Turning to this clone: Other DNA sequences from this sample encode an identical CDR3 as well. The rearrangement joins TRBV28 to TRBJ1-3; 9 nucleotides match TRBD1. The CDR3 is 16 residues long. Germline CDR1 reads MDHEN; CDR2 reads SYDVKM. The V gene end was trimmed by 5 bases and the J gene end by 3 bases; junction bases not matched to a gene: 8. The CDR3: CASSSTGTGNGNTIYF. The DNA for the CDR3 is TGTGCCAGCAGTAGCACCGGGACAGGGAATGGAAACACCATATATTTT.

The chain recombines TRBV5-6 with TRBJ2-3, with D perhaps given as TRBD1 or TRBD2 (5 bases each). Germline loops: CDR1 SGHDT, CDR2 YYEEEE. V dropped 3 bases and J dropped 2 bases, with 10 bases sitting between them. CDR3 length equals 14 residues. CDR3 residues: CASSWSGATDTQYF. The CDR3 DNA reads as TGTGCCAGCAGCTGGTCCGGGGCCACAGATACGCAGTATTTT.

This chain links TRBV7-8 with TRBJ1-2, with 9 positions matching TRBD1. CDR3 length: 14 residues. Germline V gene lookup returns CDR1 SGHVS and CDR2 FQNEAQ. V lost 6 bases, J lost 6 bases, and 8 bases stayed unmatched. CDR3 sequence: CASRASQGADGYTF. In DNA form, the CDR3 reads TGTGCCAGCAGAGCCTCACAGGGGGCAGATGGCTACACCTTC. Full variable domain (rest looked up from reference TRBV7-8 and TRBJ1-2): GAGVSQSPRYKVAKRGQDVALRCDPISGHVSLFWYQQALGQGPEFLTYFQNEAQLDKSGLPSDRFFAERPEGSVSTLKIQRTQQEDSAVYLCASRASQGADGYTFGSGTRLTVV.

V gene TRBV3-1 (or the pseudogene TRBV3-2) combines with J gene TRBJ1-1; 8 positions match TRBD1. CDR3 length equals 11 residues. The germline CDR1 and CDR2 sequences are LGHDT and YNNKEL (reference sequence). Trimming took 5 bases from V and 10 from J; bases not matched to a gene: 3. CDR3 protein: CASSEQGGAFF. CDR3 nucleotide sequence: TGTGCCAGCAGCGAACAGGGGGGAGCTTTCTTT.

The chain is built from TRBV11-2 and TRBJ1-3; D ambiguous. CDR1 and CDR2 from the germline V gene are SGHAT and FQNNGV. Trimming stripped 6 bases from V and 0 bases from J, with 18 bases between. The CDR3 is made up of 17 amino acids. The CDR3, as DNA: TGTGCCAGCAGTCCTCATGCTACTGCCGGCTCTGGAAACACCATATATTTT. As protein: CASSPHATAGSGNTIYF.

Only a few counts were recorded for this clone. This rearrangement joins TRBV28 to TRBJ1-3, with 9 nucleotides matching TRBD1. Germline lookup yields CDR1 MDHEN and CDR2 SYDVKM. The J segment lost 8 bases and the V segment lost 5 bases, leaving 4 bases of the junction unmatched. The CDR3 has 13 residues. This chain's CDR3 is CASSRDRVDTIYF. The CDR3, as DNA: TGTGCCAGCAGTCGGGACAGGGTCGACACCATATATTTT.

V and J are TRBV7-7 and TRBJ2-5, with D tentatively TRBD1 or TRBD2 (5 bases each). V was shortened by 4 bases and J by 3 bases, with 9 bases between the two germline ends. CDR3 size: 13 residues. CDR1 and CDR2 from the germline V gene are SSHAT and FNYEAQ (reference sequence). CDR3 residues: CASSSGRKETQYF. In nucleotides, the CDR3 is TGTGCCAGCAGCTCGGGACGAAAAGAGACCCAGTACTTC. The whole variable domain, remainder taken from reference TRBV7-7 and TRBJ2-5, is GAGVSQSPRYKVTKRGQDVTLRCDPISSHATLYWYQQALGQGPEFLTYFNYEAQPDKSGLPSDRFSAERPEGSISTLTIQRTEQRDSAMYRCASSSGRKETQYFGPGTRLLVL.